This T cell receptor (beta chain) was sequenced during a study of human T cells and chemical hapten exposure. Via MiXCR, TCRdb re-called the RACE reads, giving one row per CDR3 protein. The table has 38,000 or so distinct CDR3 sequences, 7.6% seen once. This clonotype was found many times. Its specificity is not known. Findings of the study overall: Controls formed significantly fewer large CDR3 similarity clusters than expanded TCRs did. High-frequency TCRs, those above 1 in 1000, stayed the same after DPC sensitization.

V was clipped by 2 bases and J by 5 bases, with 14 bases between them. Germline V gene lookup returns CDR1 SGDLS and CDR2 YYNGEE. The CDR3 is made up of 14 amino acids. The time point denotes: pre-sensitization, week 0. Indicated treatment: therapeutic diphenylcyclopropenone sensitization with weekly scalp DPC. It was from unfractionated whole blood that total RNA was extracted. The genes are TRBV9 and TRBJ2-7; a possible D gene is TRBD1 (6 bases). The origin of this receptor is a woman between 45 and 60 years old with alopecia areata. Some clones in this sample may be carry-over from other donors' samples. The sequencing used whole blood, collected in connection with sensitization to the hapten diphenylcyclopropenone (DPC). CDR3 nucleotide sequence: TGTGCCAGCAGCGTCCAGGACAGAAGCGACGAGCAGTACTTC. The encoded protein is CASSVQDRSDEQYF.